Below are 22 T cell receptor beta chains sequenced from a single sample in a study of cytomegalovirus exposure and HLA in healthy donors. PCR primers comprised 60 Vbeta and 13 Jbeta primers. Profiling relied on immunoSEQ multiplex PCR, and the TCRdb table lists in-frame clones only, not all of them. The table shows some 150,000 clones, with about 80% occurring only once. Sample: PBMCs. These receptor sequences come from a man between 18 and 29 years old in good health and CMV-seropositive.

The CDR3 region is CASMTGKSGSEAFF. The CDR3 DNA reads TGTGCCAGCATGACAGGGAAGTCGGGGTCAGAAGCTTTCTTT. The chain carries TRBV7-8 and TRBJ1-1; 7 bases agree with TRBD1. V was pared by 7 bases and J by 8 bases, with 13 bases of the junction left unmatched. The CDR3 has 14 amino acids. CDR1 is SGHVS, CDR2 FQNEAQ, per germline.

The chain joins TRBV7-9 to TRBJ2-1; D is uncertain. The CDR3 is 14 amino acids. The germline V gene has CDR1 SEHNR and CDR2 FQNEAQ (reference sequence). V was shortened by 3 bases and J by 8 bases, with 14 bases between the two germline ends. CDR3 coding DNA: TGTGCCAGCAGCTTTGAGTATGATAGAGATGAGCAGTTCTTC. It yields the protein CASSFEYDRDEQFF.

This chain connects TRBV30 to TRBJ2-3; 7 bases agree with TRBD2. Trimming removed 4 bases from V and 0 bases from J; junction bases left unmatched: 7. CDR1 is GTSNPN and CDR2 is SVGIG in the germline V gene (reference sequence). The CDR3 consists of 15 residues. CDR3 sequence: CAWMTAGLSTDTQYF. CDR3 DNA sequence: TGTGCCTGGATGACAGCGGGACTAAGCACAGATACGCAGTATTTT.

The chain combines TRBV9 with TRBJ2-3; 9 bases line up with TRBD2. The V segment lost 0 bases and the J segment 3 bases; nucleotides outside the gene matches: 5. This CDR3 comprises 16 residues. Germline CDR1 SGDLS, CDR2 YYNGEE. CDR3 sequence reads: CASSVDSAGGTDTQYF. DNA of the CDR3: TGTGCCAGCAGCGTAGACTCTGCGGGGGGGACAGATACGCAGTATTTT.

The chain is built from TRBV14 and TRBJ2-2; D is undetermined. Trimming stripped 2 bases from V and 0 bases from J, with 7 bases between. The CDR3 has 15 amino acids. CDR1 is SGHDN and CDR2 is FVKESK in the germline V gene. The CDR3 region is CASSQLTTNTGELFF. The CDR3 nucleotides read TGTGCCAGCAGCCAATTGACAACGAACACCGGGGAGCTGTTTTTT.

The J gene is TRBJ1-2, the V gene TRBV30; D is unresolved. Trimming left V 0 bases short and J 7 bases short, with 9 bases between. The CDR3 totals 12 residues. Germline assignment: CDR1 GTSNPN and CDR2 SVGIG (reference sequence). CDR3 protein: CAWSVSRSGYTF. CDR3 coding DNA: TGTGCCTGGAGTGTATCTCGGAGTGGCTACACCTTC.

This clone has a handful of counts. V usage is TRBV7-8 and J usage is TRBJ2-7; 9 bases are a match to TRBD1. Germline V CDR1 and CDR2: SGHVS, FQNEAQ. The V and J ends lost 3 bases and 7 bases, in that order; junction bases with no gene match: 7. The CDR3 covers 14 residues. The CDR3 loop reads CASSFGTGPGEQYF. The CDR3, as DNA: TGTGCCAGCAGCTTCGGGACAGGGCCGGGGGAGCAGTACTTC.

The chain recombines TRBV2 with TRBJ1-2; D is uncertain. CDR3 length equals 12 residues. Trimming took off 3 bases at V and 4 bases at J, with 6 bases between the two ends. Germline assignment: CDR1 SNHLY and CDR2 FYNNEI. The CDR3 region has the DNA TGTGCCAGCAGTGATCAGGCCTATGGCTACACCTTC. Translation: CASSDQAYGYTF. The full variable domain, its missing parts supplied by reference TRBV2 and TRBJ1-2, is EPEVTQTPSHQVTQMGQEVILRCVPISNHLYFYWYRQILGQKVEFLVSFYNNEISEKSEIFDDQFSVERPDGSNFTLKIRSTKLEDSAMYFCASSDQAYGYTFGSGTRLTVV.

This chain joins TRBV27 and TRBJ1-6; 7 nucleotides match TRBD1. V shed 5 bases and J 9 bases; nucleotides not matched to a gene: 7. Looked up from germline, CDR1 is MNHEY and CDR2 is SMNVEV (reference sequence). CDR3 length equals 14 residues. In DNA form, the CDR3 reads TGTGCCAGCAGTAGGGACAGAGGCATTTCACCCCTCCACTTT. Encoded protein: CASSRDRGISPLHF.

Regarding this clone: This specimen includes other DNA sequences encoding the same CDR3. V is TRBV6-5 and J is TRBJ1-2; 7 bases are a match to TRBD1. Trimming at V came to 6 bases and at J to 2 bases, leaving 3 bases not matched to a gene. This CDR3 is 13 amino acids long. Per the germline V gene, CDR1 is MNHEY and CDR2 is SVGAGI. This chain's CDR3 is CASRPGQNYGYTF. The CDR3 nucleotides are TGTGCCAGCAGACCGGGACAGAACTATGGCTACACCTTC.

This chain links TRBV9 with TRBJ2-3; D unclear. Trimming took off 3 bases at V and 0 bases at J, with 8 bases between the two ends. Germline CDR1 SGDLS, CDR2 YYNGEE. This CDR3 is 14 amino acids long. The CDR3 here is CASSDYTSTDTQYF. The CDR3 nucleotides are TGTGCCAGCAGCGACTATACTAGCACAGATACGCAGTATTTT.

The chain is built from TRBV9 and TRBJ2-6, with D uncertain. The CDR3 totals 14 residues. Trimming left V 3 bases short and J 0 bases short, with 4 bases between. Germline V gene sequence: CDR1 SGDLS, CDR2 YYNGEE. DNA of the CDR3: TGTGCCAGCAGCGCTAGCTCTGGGGCCAACGTCCTGACTTTC. Translating gives CASSASSGANVLTF.

The CDR3 sequence is CASSPAGGEPGNTIYF. The CDR3 DNA is TGTGCCAGCTCACCAGCAGGCGGGGAGCCTGGAAACACCATATATTTT. The chain carries TRBV18 and TRBJ1-3; D unclear. The germline gives CDR1 KGHSH, CDR2 LQKENI. There are 16 residues in the CDR3. V was clipped by 2 bases and J by 2 bases, with 13 bases between them.

This chain connects TRBV4-3 to TRBJ1-1; TRBD1 is a possible D gene (5 bases). This CDR3 is 15 amino acids long. The germline CDR1 and CDR2 sequences are LGHNA and YSLEER. V lost 0 bases and J 4 bases, leaving 12 bases between the germline ends. The CDR3 loop is CASSQEQGLLTEAFF. DNA for the CDR3: TGCGCCAGCAGCCAAGAGCAGGGATTACTCACTGAAGCTTTCTTT.

V and J are TRBV2 and TRBJ2-7, with D maybe TRBD1 (5 bases). CDR1 SNHLY and CDR2 FYNNEI come from the germline V gene. Deletions cut 8 bases from V and 0 bases from J, with 20 bases between. This CDR3 contains 16 residues. The CDR3 here is CASRAPRGASSYEQYF. The CDR3 DNA sequence: TGTGCCAGCCGGGCCCCTAGGGGCGCGAGCTCCTACGAGCAGTACTTC. Based on the CDR3 plus reference TRBV2 and TRBJ2-7, the full variable domain is EPEVTQTPSHQVTQMGQEVILRCVPISNHLYFYWYRQILGQKVEFLVSFYNNEISEKSEIFDDQFSVERPDGSNFTLKIRSTKLEDSAMYFCASRAPRGASSYEQYFGPGTRLTVT.

This clone was detected a few times. The V gene is TRBV7-9, the J gene TRBJ1-3; the D is unclear. Germline V gene lookup returns CDR1 SEHNR and CDR2 FQNEAQ (reference sequence). The CDR3 is made up of 15 amino acids. V was shortened by 2 bases and J by 3 bases, with 11 bases between the two germline ends. CDR3 loop: CASSLPQRVGNTIYF. CDR3 DNA sequence: TGTGCCAGCAGCTTACCCCAAAGAGTTGGAAACACCATATATTTT.

The V call is TRBV9, the J call TRBJ2-1; 7 bases fit TRBD1. The germline CDR1 and CDR2 sequences are SGDLS and YYNGEE. The V segment lost 2 bases and the J segment 6 bases; nucleotides outside the gene matches: 11. The CDR3 length is 16 residues. The CDR3 nucleotides are TGTGCCAGCAGCGTCGGAGACAGGGTTGGTCCCAATGAGCAGTTCTTC. Its translation: CASSVGDRVGPNEQFF.

The chain couples TRBV7-9 to TRBJ2-7; maybe TRBD2 (5 bases). Germline CDR1 reads SEHNR; CDR2 reads FQNEAQ (reference sequence). Between the trimmed V and J ends, which lost 4 bases and 4 bases, there was a span of 17 bases. CDR3 length: 15 amino acids. The CDR3 DNA sequence: TGTGCCAGCAGCTCGACTACCCCAACGGCGTACGAGCAGTACTTC. It translates to CASSSTTPTAYEQYF.

V usage is TRBV5-8 and J usage is TRBJ2-7; D remains ambiguous. With 4 bases removed from V and 6 bases from J, the gap between germline ends came to 8 bases. Germline V gene data show CDR1 as SGHTS and CDR2 as YDEGEE. This CDR3 has 11 amino acids. The CDR3 sequence: CASSPFLEQYF. CDR3 DNA: TGTGCCAGCAGCCCCTTCCTCGAGCAGTACTTC.

The chain recombines TRBV6-4 with TRBJ2-1; 12 positions agree with TRBD2. The V segment lost 4 bases and the J segment 5 bases; nucleotides outside the gene matches: 9. The CDR3 spans 17 residues. Per the germline V gene, CDR1 is MRHNA and CDR2 is SNTAGT. The CDR3 nucleotides are TGTGCCAGCAGTGTAACGGGACTAGCGGGCGGAAACAATGAGCAGTTCTTC. Protein sequence: CASSVTGLAGGNNEQFF.

The chain links TRBV19 to TRBJ2-1; 11 bases align to TRBD2. V trimming: 6 bases; J trimming: 4 bases; junction bases outside the gene matches: 8. In germline, CDR1 is LNHDA, CDR2 SQIVND (reference sequence). The CDR3 consists of 16 residues. The chain's CDR3 is CASSPVGTSGYNEQFF. The CDR3 region has the DNA TGTGCCAGTAGCCCTGTCGGGACTAGCGGATACAATGAGCAGTTCTTC.

J is TRBJ2-2 and V is TRBV13, with D tentatively TRBD2 (5 bases). CDR1 and CDR2 from the germline V gene are PRHDT and FYEKMQ (reference sequence). The V and J ends lost 3 bases and 2 bases respectively, with 10 bases between them. The CDR3 runs to 15 residues. CDR3 DNA: TGTGCCAGCAGCTTTCGGGGATCCAACACCGGGGAGCTGTTTTTT. Its translation is CASSFRGSNTGELFF. The whole variable domain, remainder taken from reference TRBV13 and TRBJ2-2, is AAGVIQSPRHLIKEKRETATLKCYPIPRHDTVYWYQQGPGQDPQFLISFYEKMQSDKGSIPDRFSAQQFSDYHSELNMSSLELGDSALYFCASSFRGSNTGELFFGEGSRLTVL.